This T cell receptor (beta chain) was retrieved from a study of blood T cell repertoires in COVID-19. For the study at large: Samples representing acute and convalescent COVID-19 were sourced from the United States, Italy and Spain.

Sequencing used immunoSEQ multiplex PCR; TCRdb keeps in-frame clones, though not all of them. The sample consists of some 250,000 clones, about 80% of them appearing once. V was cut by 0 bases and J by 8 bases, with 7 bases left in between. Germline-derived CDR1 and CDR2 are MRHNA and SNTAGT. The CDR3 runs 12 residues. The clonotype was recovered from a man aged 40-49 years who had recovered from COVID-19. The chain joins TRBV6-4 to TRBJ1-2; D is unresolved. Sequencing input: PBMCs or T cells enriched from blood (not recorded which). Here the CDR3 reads CASSDSGRGYTF. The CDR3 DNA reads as TGTGCCAGCAGTGACTCCGGGAGAGGCTACACCTTC.